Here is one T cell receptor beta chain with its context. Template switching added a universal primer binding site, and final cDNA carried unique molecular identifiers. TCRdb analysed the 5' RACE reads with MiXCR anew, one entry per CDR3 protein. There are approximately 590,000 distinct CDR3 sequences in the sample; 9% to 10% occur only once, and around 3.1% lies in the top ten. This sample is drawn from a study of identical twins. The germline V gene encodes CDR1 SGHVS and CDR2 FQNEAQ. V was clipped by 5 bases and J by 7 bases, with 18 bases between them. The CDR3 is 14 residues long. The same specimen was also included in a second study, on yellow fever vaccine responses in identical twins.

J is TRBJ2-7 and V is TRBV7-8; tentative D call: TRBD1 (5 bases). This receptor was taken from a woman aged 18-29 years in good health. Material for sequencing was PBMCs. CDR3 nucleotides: TGTGCCAGCAGCCCAGGGAAAGTTGCGCGGGAGCAGTACTTC. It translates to CASSPGKVAREQYF.